These T cell receptor beta chains were read from a single sample in a study of cytomegalovirus exposure and HLA in healthy donors. Clones were read by immunoSEQ multiplex PCR, and TCRdb kept only the in-frame ones, dropping some. This table has more than 95,000 clones, under 85% appearing once. The sample was PBMCs. The receptor source for this set is a man aged 35-49 years in good health and CMV-seronegative. CDR3s include the opening cysteine and the closing phenylalanine or tryptophan. A D gene is named only where the DNA matches it firmly. Rows may omit the clone size; those that give it use once, few, many or a size class.

>TRBV5-5|TRBJ1-4|once|.
TGTGCCAGCAGCTTGGTGACAGTCGGTGAAAAACTGTTTTTT
CASSLVTVGEKLFF
>TRBV9|TRBJ1-1|.|.
TGTGCCAGCAGCGCCCCCGGGAACACTGAAGCTTTCTTT
CASSAPGNTEAFF
>TRBV2|TRBJ1-6|.|.
TGTGCCAGCAGTGAGCAGGGCCATAATTCACCCCTCCACTTT
CASSEQGHNSPLHF
>TRBV5-4|TRBJ2-4|.|TRBD2
TGTGCCAGCAGCCGGACTAGCGGGGTTAAAAACATTCAGTACTTC
CASSRTSGVKNIQYF
>TRBV9|TRBJ1-1|.|.
TGTGCCAGCAGCGTAGGGGTAGGGGTGAGTGGAGCTTTCTTT
CASSVGVGVSGAFF
>TRBV19|TRBJ2-7|.|TRBD1
TGTGCCACTGGACAGGGGCACTCCTACGAGCAGTACTTC
CATGQGHSYEQYF
>TRBV6-5|TRBJ1-6|.|TRBD1
TGTGCCAGCAGACCTGCAGGGGGCGTCGGTTCACCCCTCCACTTT
CASRPAGGVGSPLHF
>TRBV28|TRBJ2-3|.|.
TGTGCCAGCAGTTCTGCGGGAATCACAGATACGCAGTATTTT
CASSSAGITDTQYF
>TRBV15|TRBJ2-7|.|TRBD1
TGTGCCACCAGCAGTTTAAGGGGACAGGGCTATGAGCAGTACTTC
CATSSLRGQGYEQYF
>TRBV5-1|TRBJ2-1|.|TRBD2
TGCGCCAGCAGCTTGGTTAGCGGGAAACGGGAGCAGTTCTTC
CASSLVSGKREQFF
>TRBV7-9|TRBJ2-5|.|.
TGTGCCAGCAGCTTATTAGAGGGAGAGACCCAGTACTTC
CASSLLEGETQYF
>TRBV6-5|TRBJ2-3|.|.
TGTGCCAGCAGTTTGGGCGGGGGCACAGATACGCAGTATTTT
CASSLGGGTDTQYF
>TRBV4-1|TRBJ2-4|once|.
TGCGCCAGCAGCCAAGTTAGAGGTGGTTTC
CASSQVRGGF
>TRBV30|TRBJ1-1|.|.
TGTGCCTGGAATCTTCCGACAGGCACTCCCAACATGAACACTGAAGCTTTCTTT
CAWNLPTGTPNMNTEAFF
>TRBV5-1|TRBJ2-7|few|TRBD2
TGCGCCAGCAGCTCCATCGGGGGGGCGCGGGAGCAGTACTTC
CASSSIGGAREQYF
>TRBV7-9|TRBJ2-3|.|.
TGTGCCAGCACTGCGCTCGGGGCAGATACGCAGTATTTT
CASTALGADTQYF
>TRBV7-9|TRBJ2-7|many|.
TGTGCCAGCAGCTTGCCCCCAGCAGCGGGTAGCTCCTACGAGCAGTACTTC
CASSLPPAAGSSYEQYF
>TRBV6-5|TRBJ1-1|.|.
TGTGCCGGCAGTTATGGCCCTCCCTCTAACACTGAAGCTTTCTTT
CAGSYGPPSNTEAFF
>TRBV5-1|TRBJ2-5|.|.
TGCGCCAGCACACCAAGGGAGCAAGAGACCCAGTACTTC
CASTPREQETQYF
>TRBV4-3|TRBJ2-7|.|TRBD2
TGCGCCAGCAGCCAAGATCACGGGGGGGCATCACCATACCTGTACTTC
CASSQDHGGASPYLYF
>TRBV5-1|TRBJ2-1|.|TRBD2
TGCGCCAGCAGCTTGGGTCCTAGCGGGAGGATTAATGAGCAGTTCTTC
CASSLGPSGRINEQFF
>TRBV6-5|TRBJ1-3|.|TRBD1
TGTGCCAGCAGTTACAGTGGGACAGCGGGAAACACCATATATTTT
CASSYSGTAGNTIYF
>TRBV19|TRBJ2-7|.|TRBD2
TGTGCCAGTACCCAGCCGGGGGGAGACTACGAGCAGTACTTC
CASTQPGGDYEQYF
>TRBV9|TRBJ2-3|.|TRBD2
TGTGCCAGCAGCTCCCGGGGGGAAACTAGCACAGATACGCAGTATTTT
CASSSRGETSTDTQYF
>TRBV4-2|TRBJ2-7|.|TRBD1
TGTGCCAGCAGAGAATGGGGACAGGGAAGGTACGAGCAGTACTTC
CASREWGQGRYEQYF
>TRBV7-2|TRBJ2-5|.|TRBD1
TGTGCCAGCAGCTTAGTCGGGACAGGGGTCGAGACCCAGTACTTC
CASSLVGTGVETQYF
>TRBV4-1|TRBJ2-1|.|.
TGCGCCAGCAGCCAAGGCGACTCCCCCCTGGGTGGTGAGCAGTTCTTC
CASSQGDSPLGGEQFF
>TRBV6-1|TRBJ2-5|.|.
TGTGCCAGCAGAGACCCAGGGGGGCTCTCAGAGACCCAGTACTTC
CASRDPGGLSETQYF
>TRBV19|TRBJ2-7|.|TRBD1
TGTGCCAGTAGTTCGGGACAGGGTCCCTACGAGCAGTACTTC
CASSSGQGPYEQYF
>TRBV21-1|TRBJ1-4|.|.
TGTGCCAGCAGCAAGGGACAGGGGTTGATCGAAAAACTGTTTTTT
CASSKGQGLIEKLFF
>TRBV27|TRBJ2-3|.|.
TGTGCCAGCAGTTTACCGGGAGTCCCAGATACGCAGTATTTT
CASSLPGVPDTQYF
>TRBV5-1|TRBJ1-4|.|TRBD1
TGCGCCAGCAGCGGAAACAGGGGCGGTAATGAAAAACTGTTTTTT
CASSGNRGGNEKLFF
>TRBV5-6|TRBJ1-2|.|TRBD1
TGTGCCAGCAGCTCCCCGGACAGGCGCTTTGGTTTCTATGGCTACACCTTC
CASSSPDRRFGFYGYTF
>TRBV7-9|TRBJ1-1|once|TRBD1
TGTGCCAGCAGCGACAGGGCATTGAACACTGAAGCTTTCTTT
CASSDRALNTEAFF
>TRBV5-1|TRBJ2-3|.|TRBD2
TGCGCCAGCAGTGTAATAGCGGGAGGGCAAGCAGATACGCAGTATTTT
CASSVIAGGQADTQYF
>TRBV13|TRBJ1-1|.|TRBD1
TGTGCCAGCAGCCCAACCCCGGGACAGATAAACACTGAAGCTTTCTTT
CASSPTPGQINTEAFF
>TRBV7-6|TRBJ2-2|.|.
TGTGCCAGCAGCGCCGTCCCCCCGCGAGAGGGTTCCGGGGAGCTGTTTTTT
CASSAVPPREGSGELFF
>TRBV11-2|TRBJ2-7|.|TRBD2
TGTGCCAGCAGCTACCCCTTGGGGGGGGTGACCTACGAGCAGTACTTC
CASSYPLGGVTYEQYF
>TRBV11-2|TRBJ2-3|.|.
TGTGCCAGCAGCTTAGTGGACATTTCTAGCACAGATACGCAGTATTTT
CASSLVDISSTDTQYF
>TRBV2|TRBJ2-5|few|TRBD2
TGTGCCAGCAGTGAGCAGGGAGGGGAGACCCAGTACTTC
CASSEQGGETQYF
>TRBV29-1|TRBJ1-4|.|.
TGCAGCGTTGAAGTCCAGTTAAATGAAAAACTGTTTTTT
CSVEVQLNEKLFF
>TRBV19|TRBJ1-5|.|.
TGTGCCAGTAGTATGGAGGGGAGTCAGCCCCAGCATTTT
CASSMEGSQPQHF
>TRBV30|TRBJ2-1|.|TRBD2
TGTGCCTGCAGGACTAGCGGGAGATACTACAATGAGCAGTTCTTC
CACRTSGRYYNEQFF
>TRBV5-1|TRBJ1-1|.|.
TGCGCCAGCAGCTTGGCCCCAGGGGCGAACACTGAAGCTTTCTTT
CASSLAPGANTEAFF
>TRBV7-2|TRBJ1-2|.|.
TGTGCCAGCAGCTTAGGAGGGGGGGTCCGGGGCTACACCTTC
CASSLGGGVRGYTF
>TRBV27|TRBJ1-2|.|.
TGTGCCAGCAGCCATGTAGGGGCTGGTGGCTACACCTTC
CASSHVGAGGYTF
>TRBV6-4|TRBJ2-7|.|TRBD1
TGTGCCAGCAGTGAGGACAGGCCTTTCTACGAGCAGTACTTC
CASSEDRPFYEQYF
>TRBV7-9|TRBJ2-7|.|.
TGTTCCAGCAGCTTAGTCGGAGTTTCCTACGAGCAGTACTTC
CSSSLVGVSYEQYF
>TRBV5-1|TRBJ2-7|.|.
TGCGCCAGCAGATCCAACGCCGCGGGGGAGCAGTACTTC
CASRSNAAGEQYF
>TRBV4-3|TRBJ2-5|.|.
TGCGCCAGCAGCCAAGAAGAGCTCCAAGAGACCCAGTACTTC
CASSQEELQETQYF
>TRBV28|TRBJ2-7|.|.
TGTGCCAGCGAGTCTAGCTTGGAGCGCGAGCAGTACTTC
CASESSLEREQYF
>TRBV19|TRBJ2-2|.|.
TGTGCCACCCACGGTGGACTGGCGAACACCGGGGAGCTGTTTTTT
CATHGGLANTGELFF
>TRBV27|TRBJ2-7|.|TRBD1
TGTGCCAGCAGTCTAGAGGGACAGGGTAGGTACGAGCAGTACTTC
CASSLEGQGRYEQYF
>TRBV11-3|TRBJ2-5|.|.
TGTGCCAGCAGCTCACGGCGGGACCAAGAGACCCAGTACTTC
CASSSRRDQETQYF
>TRBV19|TRBJ1-1|.|.
TGTGCCAGTAAGATCTGGTCAGGGGACACTGAAGCTTTCTTT
CASKIWSGDTEAFF
>TRBV6-5|TRBJ2-7|.|TRBD2
TGTGCCAGCAGTTACTCGAGGGGTGGGCGGGAGAATGAGCAGTACTTC
CASSYSRGGRENEQYF
>TRBV5-4|TRBJ2-1|.|TRBD1
TGTGCCAGCAGCTGGGGGGGACAGGGCTACAATGAGCAGTTCTTC
CASSWGGQGYNEQFF
>TRBV6-5|TRBJ1-2|.|.
TGTGCCAGCAGTTCTATACTGACAGACGCCGCAACCTTC
CASSSILTDAATF
>TRBV6-5|TRBJ2-7|few|.
TGTGCCAGCAGTTACTCCGGGACTGTATACGAGCAGTACTTC
CASSYSGTVYEQYF
>TRBV4-2|TRBJ1-2|.|TRBD1
TGTGCCAGCAGCCAAGTCTGGACAGGTCAGGAAGGCTACACCTTC
CASSQVWTGQEGYTF